The rows below give T cell receptor beta chains drawn from one sample of a study of T cell responses to AZD1222 COVID-19 vaccine. Only in-frame clones appear in the TCRdb table, and some are missing; sequencing was by immunoSEQ multiplex PCR. The data show about 150,000 clones, roughly nine tenths seen once. Sequenced here: peripheral blood, sampled on day 0 of AZD1222 vaccination. Every receptor here comes from an adult in good health. Each CDR3 is given with its conserved first and last residue. The D gene is left open where the match is weak. Clone size, where shown, is once, few, many, or a class for clones that have expanded.

TGTGCCAGCAGCCCACTCAGAAGTCTAGCGGGGGGTTACAATGAGCAGTTCTTC | CASSPLRSLAGGYNEQFF | TRBV7-8 | TRBD2 | . | TRBJ2-1
TGTGCCAGTAGTTGGACAGGGGGGTCGTCGGAGACCCAGTACTTC | CASSWTGGSSETQYF | TRBV19 | TRBD1 | . | TRBJ2-5
TGTGCCAGCAGTTGGGACAGCAACTATGGCTACACCTTC | CASSWDSNYGYTF | TRBV6-5 | TRBD1 | . | TRBJ1-2
TGTGCCAGCAGCCAAGGACAGGGCATGGCAAACACCATATATTTT | CASSQGQGMANTIYF | TRBV3-1/TRBV3-2 | TRBD1 | few | TRBJ1-3
TGTGCCAGTAGTATCTCAGGGTCGTACACCATATATTTT | CASSISGSYTIYF | TRBV19 | . | . | TRBJ1-3
TGTGCCAGCTCACGCGGGGGTTTCCTCTACGAGCAGTACTTC | CASSRGGFLYEQYF | TRBV18 | TRBD2 | . | TRBJ2-7
TGTGCCAGCAGCTTGGTTCAGGGGAGTGGGACACCCCTCCACTTT | CASSLVQGSGTPLHF | TRBV5-5 | . | . | TRBJ1-6
TGTGCCAGCAGCTTAGGCAACACCGGGGAGCTGTTTTTT | CASSLGNTGELFF | TRBV7-3 | . | . | TRBJ2-2
TGTGCCAGCAGCGTTATTCGGGGGCCCTACAATGAGCAGTTCTTC | CASSVIRGPYNEQFF | TRBV9 | . | once | TRBJ2-1
TGTGCCAGCCGTGGAAACACCATATATTTT | CASRGNTIYF | TRBV28 | . | . | TRBJ1-3
TGTGCCATCAGTGAGCCCCCCGGGGTTCAGCCCCAGCATTTT | CAISEPPGVQPQHF | TRBV10-3 | . | . | TRBJ1-5
TGCGCCAGCAGCTTGGGTCCGGGACAGGGCAATCAGCCCCAGCATTTT | CASSLGPGQGNQPQHF | TRBV5-1 | TRBD1 | . | TRBJ1-5
TGTGCCACCCGGGCCGGGTTGGGCTACAATGAGCAGTTCTTC | CATRAGLGYNEQFF | TRBV27 | . | . | TRBJ2-1
TGTGCCAGCAGTTCGCGGGGGGGCCGGTCCTACAATGAGCAGTTCTTC | CASSSRGGRSYNEQFF | TRBV28 | TRBD2 | . | TRBJ2-1
TGTGCCAGCAGCAAAGAAGCTAGCAATCAGCCCCAGCATTTT | CASSKEASNQPQHF | TRBV7-9 | . | . | TRBJ1-5
TGTGCCAGCAGTTTATGGAGGGACAGCCATCAGCCCCAGCATTTT | CASSLWRDSHQPQHF | TRBV28 | TRBD1 | . | TRBJ1-5
TGTGCCAGCAGCCCTGGACAGGGGGGAACTAATGAAAAACTGTTTTTT | CASSPGQGGTNEKLFF | TRBV11-1 | TRBD1 | . | TRBJ1-4
TGTGCCAGTAGTATTCTCTCCCCGTGGGGGACAGGGGGATTTCAGCCCCAGCATTTT | CASSILSPWGTGGFQPQHF | TRBV19 | TRBD1 | . | TRBJ1-5
TGTGCCAGCAGTCCGAACGGGTTGGGATTCGGTGGCTACACCTTC | CASSPNGLGFGGYTF | TRBV27 | . | . | TRBJ1-2
TGTGCCAGCTCACCAACCCGGGACACTGAAGCTTTCTTT | CASSPTRDTEAFF | TRBV18 | . | . | TRBJ1-1
TGTGCCAGCAGCTTAATGTCGGTAGCGGGGGGTACAGATACGCAGTATTTT | CASSLMSVAGGTDTQYF | TRBV7-2 | TRBD2 | once | TRBJ2-3
TGTGCCAGCAGTCCTCTCCCTGGGACTAGCGGCGCCTACGAGCAGTACTTC | CASSPLPGTSGAYEQYF | TRBV6-6 | TRBD2 | . | TRBJ2-7
TGTGCCAGCACACAGGGTTATGGCTACACCTTC | CASTQGYGYTF | TRBV2 | . | . | TRBJ1-2
TGTGCCAGCAGCTCACGATCCTCTAGCTCCTACAATGAGCAGTTCTTC | CASSSRSSSSYNEQFF | TRBV7-3 | . | . | TRBJ2-1
TGTGCCAGCAGTGAATCGGGCCTCGGAAACACCATATATTTT | CASSESGLGNTIYF | TRBV6-1 | . | . | TRBJ1-3
TGTGCCAGCAGCCCCGGGAAAACTAGCGGGGATACAGATACGCAGTATTTT | CASSPGKTSGDTDTQYF | TRBV7-6 | TRBD2 | few | TRBJ2-3
TGTGCCAGTAGTGCCCTTAGGGTCACCGGGGAGCTGTTTTTT | CASSALRVTGELFF | TRBV19 | . | . | TRBJ2-2
TGTGCCAGTGACAGGGGTCAAGAGCAGTACTTC | CASDRGQEQYF | TRBV25-1 | TRBD1 | . | TRBJ2-7
TGTGCCAGTGGGAACAGGGAGGAGGCTGGCTACACCTTC | CASGNREEAGYTF | TRBV19 | . | once | TRBJ1-2
TGTGCCAGCAGTGACGGGCGCTCTGGGGCCAACGTCCTGACTTTC | CASSDGRSGANVLTF | TRBV6-4 | . | . | TRBJ2-6
TGTGCCACCAAAGAGCCGGGACTAGCCCGGGACGAGCAGTACTTC | CATKEPGLARDEQYF | TRBV7-8 | TRBD2 | . | TRBJ2-7
TGCGCCAGCAGCCAGGCCTCCCGGGGGTTTGAAGCTTTCTTT | CASSQASRGFEAFF | TRBV4-3 | . | . | TRBJ1-1
TGTGCCAGCAGTTACCGGCTAGCGGGGGTCCCCTGGGAGCAGTACTTC | CASSYRLAGVPWEQYF | TRBV6-2/TRBV6-3 | TRBD2 | . | TRBJ2-7
TGTGCCAGCAGCGTACAAGATACCGGAAACACCATATATTTT | CASSVQDTGNTIYF | TRBV9 | . | . | TRBJ1-3
TGTGCCACCAGCAATGGCAACAGGGTGTATGAGCAGTTCTTC | CATSNGNRVYEQFF | TRBV15 | . | . | TRBJ2-1
TGTGCCAGCAGCTCACAGGGTCGTGGCGAGCAGTACTTC | CASSSQGRGEQYF | TRBV7-3 | . | . | TRBJ2-7
TGTGCCAGCAGTGCACTTTCCGAGCAGTACTTC | CASSALSEQYF | TRBV25-1 | . | . | TRBJ2-7
TGTGCCAGCTCACCACGTCAGACAGTGAACACTGAAGCTTTCTTT | CASSPRQTVNTEAFF | TRBV18 | . | . | TRBJ1-1
TGTGCCAGCAGCTTGGCCCCCTGGGGGGAGGATGAAGCTTTCTTT | CASSLAPWGEDEAFF | TRBV5-4 | . | . | TRBJ1-1
TGTGCCAGCAGCCAGACTACCGGGGCCTACAATGAGCAGTTCTTC | CASSQTTGAYNEQFF | TRBV3-1/TRBV3-2 | . | . | TRBJ2-1